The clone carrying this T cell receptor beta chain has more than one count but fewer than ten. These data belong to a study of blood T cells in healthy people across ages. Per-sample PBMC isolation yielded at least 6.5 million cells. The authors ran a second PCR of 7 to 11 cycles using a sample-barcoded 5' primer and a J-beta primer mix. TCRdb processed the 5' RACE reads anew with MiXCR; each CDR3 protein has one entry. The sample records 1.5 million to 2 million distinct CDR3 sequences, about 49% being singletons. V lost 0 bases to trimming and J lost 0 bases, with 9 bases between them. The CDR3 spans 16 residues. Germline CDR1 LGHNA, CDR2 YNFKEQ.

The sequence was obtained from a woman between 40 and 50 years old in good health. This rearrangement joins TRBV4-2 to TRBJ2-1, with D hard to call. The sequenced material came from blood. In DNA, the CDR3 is TGTGCCAGCAGCCAAGATGGCTCGAGCTCCTACAATGAGCAGTTCTTC. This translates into CASSQDGSSSYNEQFF.